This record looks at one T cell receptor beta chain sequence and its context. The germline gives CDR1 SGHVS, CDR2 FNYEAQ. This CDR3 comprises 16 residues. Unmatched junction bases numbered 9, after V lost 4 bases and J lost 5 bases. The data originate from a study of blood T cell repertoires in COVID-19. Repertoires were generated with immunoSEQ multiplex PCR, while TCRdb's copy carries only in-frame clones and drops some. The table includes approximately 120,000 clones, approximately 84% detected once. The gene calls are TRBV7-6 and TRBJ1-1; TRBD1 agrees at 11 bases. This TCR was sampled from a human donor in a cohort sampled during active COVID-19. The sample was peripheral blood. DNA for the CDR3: TGTGCCAGCAGCTCGATAGGACAGGGGGCTGAAACTGAAGCTTTCTTT. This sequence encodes CASSSIGQGAETEAFF.